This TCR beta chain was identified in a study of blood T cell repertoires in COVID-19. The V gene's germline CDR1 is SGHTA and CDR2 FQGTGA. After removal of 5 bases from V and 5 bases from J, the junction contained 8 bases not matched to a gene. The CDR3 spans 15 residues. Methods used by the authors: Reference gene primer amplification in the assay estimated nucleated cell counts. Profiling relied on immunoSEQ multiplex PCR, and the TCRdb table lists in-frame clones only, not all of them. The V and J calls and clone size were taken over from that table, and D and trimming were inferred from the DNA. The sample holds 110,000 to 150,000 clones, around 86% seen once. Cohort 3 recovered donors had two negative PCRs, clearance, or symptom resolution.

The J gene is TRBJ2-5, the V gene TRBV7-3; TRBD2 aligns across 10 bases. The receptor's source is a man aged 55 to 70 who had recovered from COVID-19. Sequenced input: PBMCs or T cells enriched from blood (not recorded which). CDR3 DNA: TGTGCCAGCAGCCCTAGCGGGAGAGTGGGGGAGACCCAGTACTTC. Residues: CASSPSGRVGETQYF.